The 8 T cell receptor beta chains below were found in one sample sequenced in a study of neurological immune-mediated disorders. MiXCR, run by TCRdb on the 5' RACE reads, gives a single entry per CDR3 protein. The table records about 23,000 distinct CDR3 sequences, approximately 13% of them present only once. Sequencing used PBMCs. Every receptor here comes from a woman in her fifties or sixties with HTLV-1-associated myelopathy (HAM/TSP).

About this clonotype itself: The germline gene is not matched at one end of the junction; a read error may be the cause. This chain links TRBV29-1 with TRBJ2-3; tentatively, D is TRBD2 (7 bases). CDR1 SQVTM and CDR2 ANQGSEA come from the germline V gene. CDR3 length: 10 residues. CDR3 amino acids: CSARGGTQCF. The CDR3 nucleotides are TGCAGTGCAAGGGGGGGTACGCAGTGTTTT.

This clonotype was counted at least ten times. The chain has TRBV7-8 and TRBJ1-1; D is uncertain. Germline V CDR1 and CDR2: SGHVS, FQNEAQ. V gave up 10 bases and J gave up 0 bases, with 12 bases separating them. The length of the CDR3 is 13 residues. The CDR3 here is CATGISMNTEAFF. In nucleotides, the CDR3 is TGTGCCACCGGGATTAGCATGAACACTGAAGCTTTCTTT.

There are many counts of this clonotype. One junction end does not reproduce the germline sequence, and a read error may be involved. The V and J genes are TRBV15 and TRBJ2-7, with TRBD2 matching over 7 bases. The CDR3 has 14 residues. Germline V gene lookup returns CDR1 LNHNV and CDR2 YYDKDF (reference sequence). The CDR3 sequence: CATNREASGYEQYF. The CDR3 DNA is TGTGCCACCAACAGAGAGGCTAGCGGCTACGAGCAGTACTTC.

This clonotype was seen ten or more times. The chain employs TRBV20-1 and TRBJ2-3; D may be TRBD2 (5 bases). CDR3 length: 13 residues. The germline V gene encodes CDR1 DFQATT and CDR2 SNEGSKA (reference sequence). The CDR3 loop is CSEREQSTDTQYF. In DNA, the CDR3 is TGCAGCGAGAGGGAACAGAGCACAGATACGCAGTATTTT.

This clonotype was recorded at least ten times. The gene calls are TRBV27 and TRBJ2-3; D is perhaps TRBD1 or TRBD2 (5 bases each). Trimming pared 2 bases from V and 6 bases from J, leaving 9 bases between. The CDR3 covers 13 residues. Germline V gene lookup returns CDR1 MNHEY and CDR2 SMNVEV (reference sequence). CDR3 protein: CASSLLREDTQYF. The CDR3 DNA reads TGTGCCAGCAGTTTACTCAGGGAGGATACGCAGTATTTT.

This clonotype was observed many times. The V gene is TRBV5-1, the J gene TRBJ2-3, with 9 bases that match TRBD1. Germline V CDR1 and CDR2: SGHRS, YFSETQ. The CDR3 covers 16 residues. V was pared by 2 bases and J by 0 bases, with 4 bases of the junction left unmatched. The CDR3 sequence is CASSLEQGASTDTQYF. CDR3 nucleotides: TGCGCCAGCAGCTTAGAACAGGGGGCCAGCACAGATACGCAGTATTTT.

This clonotype was detected ten times or more. The CDR3 DNA reads TGTGCCAGCAGGGCGGGACTATCCAGCGGGAGTGGTGAGCAGTTCTTC. Translating gives CASRAGLSSGSGEQFF. The chain is built from TRBV6-5 and TRBJ2-1, with 8 bases lining up with TRBD2. Germline CDR1 and CDR2: MNHEY and SVGAGI. V lost 6 bases, J lost 9 bases, and 16 bases stayed unmatched. This CDR3 is 16 amino acids long.

In its sample, this clonotype was seen once. The chain carries TRBV2 and TRBJ1-5, with a weak D call TRBD1 (5 bases). V was cut by 2 bases and J by 1 base, with 9 bases left in between. Germline CDR1 and CDR2: SNHLY and FYNNEI. This CDR3 is built from 15 residues. For the CDR3, the DNA is TGTGCCAGCAGTGAAAGGGGTTTAAGCAATCAGCCCCAGCATTTT. Protein sequence: CASSERGLSNQPQHF.